This TCR beta chain was sequenced during a study of shared clonotypes between healthy human individuals. This CDR3 spans 13 amino acids. V dropped 0 bases and J dropped 7 bases, with 4 bases sitting between them. Germline loops: CDR1 MGHDK, CDR2 SYGVNS. Every subset had its genomic DNA shared out evenly among several immunoSEQ plates. For sorted subsets, about 200 ng DNA per replicate equaled 30,000 or so T cell genomes. The data were produced by immunoSEQ multiplex PCR, yet TCRdb's version contains in-frame clones alone and is incomplete. Among a few million clones listed, less than 95% were seen once.

V usage is TRBV25-1 and J usage is TRBJ1-6; D not certain. The TCR sequence derives from a man between 18 and 29 years old in good health. Some clones in this sample may be carry-over from other donors' samples. The sequenced sample was naive CD4+ T cells from PBMCs. Described subset: CD45RA+ positively selected. Here the CDR3 DNA reads TGTGCCAGCAGTGAATATGAGAATTCACCCCTCCACTTT. This codes for CASSEYENSPLHF.